This T cell receptor beta chain was found in a study of blood T cells in healthy people across ages. V lost 5 bases, J lost 6 bases, and 7 bases stayed unmatched. From germline, CDR1 is SNHLY and CDR2 FYNNEI. This CDR3 spans 15 amino acids. A sample-barcoded 5' primer and a J-beta primer mix were used in a second PCR of roughly 7 to 12 cycles. TCRdb fed the 5' RACE reads into MiXCR, producing one record per CDR3 protein. The data hold fewer than 2,000,000 distinct CDR3 sequences, with around 35% observed a single time. The sequence came from a woman in her twenties or thirties in good health. Sequencing was done on a sample of blood. The chain has TRBV2 and TRBJ2-1, with TRBD2 matching 10 bases. CDR3 DNA sequence: TGTGCCAGCAGTTATCTAGCGGGAGTGGGCAATGAGCAGTTCTTC. Translating gives CASSYLAGVGNEQFF.